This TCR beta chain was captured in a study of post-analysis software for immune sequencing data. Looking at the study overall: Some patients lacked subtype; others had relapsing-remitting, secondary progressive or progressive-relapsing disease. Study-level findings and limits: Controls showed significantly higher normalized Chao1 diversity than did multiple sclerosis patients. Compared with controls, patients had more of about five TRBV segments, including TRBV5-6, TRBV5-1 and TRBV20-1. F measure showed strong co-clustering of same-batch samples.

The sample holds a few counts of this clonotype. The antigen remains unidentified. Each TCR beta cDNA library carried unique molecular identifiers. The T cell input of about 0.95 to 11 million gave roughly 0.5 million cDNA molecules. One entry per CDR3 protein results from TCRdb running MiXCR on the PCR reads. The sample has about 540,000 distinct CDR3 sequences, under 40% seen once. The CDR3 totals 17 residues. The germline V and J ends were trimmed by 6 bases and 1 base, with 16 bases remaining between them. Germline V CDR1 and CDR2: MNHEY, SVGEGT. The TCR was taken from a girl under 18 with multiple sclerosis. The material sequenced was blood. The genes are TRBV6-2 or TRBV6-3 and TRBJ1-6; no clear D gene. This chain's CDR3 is CASRDLGIGSYNSPLHF. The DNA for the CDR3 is TGTGCCAGCAGGGATCTGGGGATCGGGTCCTATAATTCACCCCTCCACTTT.